These T cell receptor beta chains were read from a single sample in a study of T cells in Graves' hyperthyroidism and ophthalmopathy. Each CDR3 protein is one row after TCRdb ran MiXCR on the multiplex PCR reads. The table includes hundreds of thousands of distinct CDR3 sequences, 20% detected once. Sequencing used blood. Every receptor here comes from a man aged 25 to 40 with Graves' ophthalmopathy. CDR3s include the opening cysteine and the closing phenylalanine or tryptophan.

CASSEVGAIYEQYF	TRBV6-1	TRBJ2-7
CASSSSREYLNTEAFF	TRBV19	TRBJ1-1
CAGGPGSSYEQYF	TRBV2	TRBJ2-7
CASSFPGDRASSSGRAVTQYF	TRBV7-2	TRBJ2-5
CAWTPDLNQPQHF	TRBV30	TRBJ1-5
CSARLYRNEQFF	TRBV20-1	TRBJ2-1
CASSSIVLTGTDTQYF	TRBV12-3/TRBV12-4	TRBJ2-3
CASSPGGGLGTEAFF	TRBV7-9	TRBJ1-1
CATSRDGGQALWSRPQHF	TRBV15	TRBJ1-5
CASSYSGHYGYTF	TRBV6-2/TRBV6-3	TRBJ1-2
CASRSGTSGSVFHNEQFF	TRBV2	TRBJ2-1
CSVDDSRGGNEQFF	TRBV29-1	TRBJ2-1
CASSEALWGRGQETQYF	TRBV6-1	TRBJ2-5
CSVGLAGDYNEQFF	TRBV29-1	TRBJ2-1
CASMDSGTDTQYF	TRBV2	TRBJ2-3
CASRAPGVRNSPLHF	TRBV11-2	TRBJ1-6
CASSFLGGTSTDTQYF	TRBV28	TRBJ2-3
CASSSQGGSYNEQFF	TRBV18	TRBJ2-1
CASSQEASNGVYEQYF	TRBV4-1	TRBJ2-7
CAWSVASNQPQHF	TRBV30	TRBJ1-5
CASSSPMWLAEGVNEQFF	TRBV11-2	TRBJ2-1
CSVEDAGPGANVLTF	TRBV29-1	TRBJ2-6
CASSLGHGKMNTEAFF	TRBV11-2	TRBJ1-1
CASKTRGLLTDTQYF	TRBV6-2/TRBV6-3	TRBJ2-3
CSAPDSSVKNIQYF	TRBV20-1	TRBJ2-4
CASSGMTVNTEAFF	TRBV5-1	TRBJ1-1
CASSYGTFGASGRAESNNEQFF	TRBV6-7	TRBJ2-1
CASSLTSGRLDTQYF	TRBV7-3	TRBJ2-3
CASSQGLAGGITGELFF	TRBV4-1	TRBJ2-2
CASRFSGGKGELFF	TRBV6-1	TRBJ2-2
CAWSKVATANEQFF	TRBV30	TRBJ2-1
CASLGGGLIGEQYF	TRBV28	TRBJ2-7
CASSATLEDTEAFF	TRBV9	TRBJ1-1
CASSRGDRGLNEQYF	TRBV3-1	TRBJ2-7
CASSPGGGPLHF	TRBV11-2	TRBJ1-6